The sequence of this TCR beta chain was determined in a study of blood T cell repertoires in COVID-19. The wider study: Both acute and convalescent COVID-19 samples were obtained from the United States, Italy and Spain.

This CDR3 contains 15 residues. V shed 3 bases and J 2 bases; nucleotides not matched to a gene: 3. Germline V lookup: CDR1 KGHSH, CDR2 LQKENI. Residents of over 20 US areas, aged roughly 18 to 89 years, made up the participants. Sequencing used immunoSEQ multiplex PCR; TCRdb keeps in-frame clones, though not all of them. In the table there are approximately 260,000 clones, approximately 88% of which are singletons. The chain combines TRBV18 with TRBJ1-5, with TRBD1 matching over 8 bases. What was sequenced was PBMCs or T cells enriched from blood (not recorded which). This receptor was taken from a woman aged 40 to 50 with acute COVID-19. The CDR3 loop reads CASSPLGQGNQPQHF. Written as DNA, the CDR3 is TGTGCCAGCTCACCCTTGGGACAGGGCAATCAGCCCCAGCATTTT. The full variable domain, in which reference TRBV18 and TRBJ1-5 provide the parts outside the CDR3, is NAGVMQNPRHLVRRRGQEARLRCSPMKGHSHVYWYRQLPEEGLKFMVYLQKENIIDESGMPKERFSAEFPKEGPSILRIQQVVRGDSAAYFCASSPLGQGNQPQHFGDGTRLSIL.